This T cell receptor beta chain was observed in a study of blood T cells in healthy people across ages. Then a second PCR, running roughly 7 to 11 cycles, was carried out with a sample-barcoded 5' primer and a J-beta primer mix. TCRdb re-derived calls from the 5' RACE reads in MiXCR, one entry per CDR3 protein. The repertoire holds roughly 1.7 million distinct CDR3 sequences, with about 31% as singletons. Germline V gives CDR1 MGHRA, CDR2 YSYEKL. The germline V and J ends were trimmed by 0 bases and 4 bases, with 16 bases remaining between them. CDR3 length: 17 amino acids. The chain combines TRBV4-1 with TRBJ2-1; TRBD1 is a possible D gene (5 bases). Material for sequencing was blood. This clonotype was obtained from a woman in her 30s in good health. This CDR3 is CASSQETGPGSYNEQFF. In DNA form, the CDR3 reads TGCGCCAGCAGCCAAGAAACCGGGCCAGGGTCTTACAATGAGCAGTTCTTC.